Following are 15 T cell receptor beta chains from one sample sequenced in a study of shared clonotypes between healthy human individuals. CD45RO-negative, CCR7-selected cells formed the naive CD8 fraction, which excluded terminally differentiated effector memory CD45RA+ cells. Data came from immunoSEQ multiplex PCR; TCRdb stores just in-frame clones and leaves some out. The table has 600,000 or so clones, 98% seen once. The sequenced sample consisted of naive CD8+ T cells sorted from blood. All receptors derive from a man younger than 45 in good health.

The V gene is TRBV5-4, the J gene TRBJ2-7; the D gene is possibly TRBD1 (6 bases). There are 14 residues in the CDR3. CDR1 and CDR2 (germline): SGHNT, YYREEE (reference sequence). Trimming cost V 1 base and J 3 bases, with 11 bases left between them. CDR3: CASSLRDTIYEQYF. As DNA, the CDR3 is TGTGCCAGCAGCTTGCGGGACACCATCTACGAGCAGTACTTC.

The chain carries TRBV5-4 and TRBJ1-2; TRBD1 is a possible D gene (5 bases). The germline V gene encodes CDR1 SGHNT and CDR2 YYREEE (reference sequence). The ends were cut back, 1 base at V and 4 bases at J, with 14 bases in the middle. The CDR3 loop spans 15 amino acids. In nucleotides, the CDR3 is TGTGCCAGCAGCTTGAACTCCAGGGATAGCTATGGCTACACCTTC. It translates to CASSLNSRDSYGYTF. Full variable domain (rest looked up from reference TRBV5-4 and TRBJ1-2): ETGVTQSPTHLIKTRGQQVTLRCSSQSGHNTVSWYQQALGQGPQFIFQYYREEENGRGNFPPRFSGLQFPNYSSELNVNALELDDSALYLCASSLNSRDSYGYTFGSGTRLTVV.

The chain couples TRBV21-1 to TRBJ2-7; the table's D call, TRBD2, has no DNA check behind it. TRBV21-1 is labeled a pseudogene. The CDR3 spans 13 residues. Written as DNA, the CDR3 is TGTGCCAGCAGCAAACCCCGACTCCACGAGCAGTACTTC. It translates to CASSKPRLHEQYF.

The V call is TRBV18, the J call TRBJ1-3; D unclear. This CDR3 comprises 14 residues. Germline-derived CDR1 and CDR2 are KGHSH and LQKENI. V was pared by 0 bases and J by 0 bases, with 3 bases between. CDR3 residues: CASSPPASGNTIYF. As DNA, the CDR3 is TGTGCCAGCTCACCACCAGCCTCTGGAAACACCATATATTTT.

Here the CDR3 reads CASSIGTSGRETQYF. CDR3 sequence (DNA): TGTGCCAGTAGTATCGGGACTAGCGGTCGAGAGACCCAGTACTTC. The V gene is TRBV19, the J gene TRBJ2-5, with 11 bases fitting TRBD2. Trimming took 3 bases from V and 4 from J; bases not matched to a gene: 4. The germline CDR1 and CDR2 sequences are LNHDA and SQIVND (reference sequence). The CDR3 runs to 15 residues.

V is TRBV9 and J is TRBJ2-7; D gene uncertain. The CDR3 is 13 amino acids. Germline values: CDR1 SGDLS, CDR2 YYNGEE. Trimming stripped 2 bases from V and 3 bases from J, with 9 bases between. The CDR3 coding sequence is TGTGCCAGCAGCGTCGCGGTGGACTACGAGCAGTACTTC. Encoded protein: CASSVAVDYEQYF.

V gene TRBV5-1 combines with J gene TRBJ2-1, with 12 positions matching TRBD2. V trimming: 0 bases; J trimming: 1 base; junction bases outside the gene matches: 5. Germline CDR1 is SGHRS and CDR2 is YFSETQ. This CDR3 region has 18 residues. The CDR3 reads CASSLGLAGGLSYNEQFF. In nucleotides, the CDR3 is TGCGCCAGCAGCTTGGGCCTAGCGGGAGGGCTTTCCTACAATGAGCAGTTCTTC.

This chain uses TRBV28 with TRBJ2-7; D is possibly TRBD2 (7 bases). The CDR3 length is 15 residues. The germline gives CDR1 MDHEN, CDR2 SYDVKM. The V end lost 6 bases, the J end lost 3 bases, and 18 bases lay between the germline ends. The CDR3: CASSLEGGQGYEQYF. The CDR3 DNA reads TGTGCCAGCAGCTTAGAGGGGGGGCAGGGCTACGAGCAGTACTTC.

This sequence joins TRBV7-6 and TRBJ2-5; 10 nucleotides line up with TRBD2. There are 16 residues in the CDR3. The trim removed 2 bases at V and 2 bases at J, leaving 5 bases unmatched. CDR1 and CDR2 (germline): SGHVS, FNYEAQ. The DNA for the CDR3 is TGTGCCAGCAGCTTACTAGCGGGAGTGGGACAAGAGACCCAGTACTTC. Its translation is CASSLLAGVGQETQYF.

The chain combines TRBV7-6 with TRBJ2-3; a weak D match, TRBD1 (6 bases). Germline V gives CDR1 SGHVS, CDR2 FNYEAQ. Deletions cut 6 bases from V and 4 bases from J, with 17 bases between. The CDR3 is 15 amino acids. In nucleotides, the CDR3 is TGTGCCAGCAGTTTTACCGGGACAACTGCAGATACGCAGTATTTT. It codes for CASSFTGTTADTQYF.

The CDR3 region has the DNA TGTGCCAGCAGCTGGAAGACGGCTCAAGAGACCCAGTACTTC. Amino acids: CASSWKTAQETQYF. The chain has TRBV7-9 and TRBJ2-5; no definite D call. There are 14 residues in the CDR3. Deletions cut 4 bases from V and 2 bases from J, with 11 bases between. CDR1 and CDR2 from the germline V gene are SEHNR and FQNEAQ (reference sequence).

The V call is TRBV10-2, the J call TRBJ2-1, with D possibly being TRBD2 (6 bases). Trimming removed 2 bases at V and 5 bases at J, with 13 bases between. The germline V gene has CDR1 WSHSY and CDR2 SAAADI. The CDR3 runs to 15 residues. CDR3 coding DNA: TGCGCCAGCAGTGAGCGGCGGGAAATTAACAATGAGCAGTTCTTC. Protein: CASSERREINNEQFF.

As to this clone: Other nucleotide sequences from this sample produce the same CDR3. V usage is TRBV7-9 and J usage is TRBJ2-2, with 9 bases matching TRBD1. The CDR3 is 16 residues long. Germline assignment: CDR1 SEHNR and CDR2 FQNEAQ (reference sequence). With V trimmed by 6 bases and J by 0 bases, 5 bases remained unmatched. The CDR3 DNA reads TGTGCCAGCAGTGGTACAGGGGGCGCGAACACCGGGGAGCTGTTTTTT. It translates to CASSGTGGANTGELFF. The full variable domain, completed using reference TRBV7-9 and TRBJ2-2, is DTGVSQNPRHKITKRGQNVTFRCDPISEHNRLYWYRQTLGQGPEFLTYFQNEAQLEKSRLLSDRFSAERPKGSFSTLEIQRTEQGDSAMYLCASSGTGGANTGELFFGEGSRLTVL.

The J gene is TRBJ1-1, the V gene TRBV29-1; the D gene is possibly TRBD1 (5 bases). This CDR3 is 14 amino acids long. The germline CDR1 and CDR2 sequences are SQVTM and ANQGSEA. The V gene lost 6 bases and the J gene lost 0 bases, with 14 bases spanning the gap. DNA for the CDR3: TGCAGCGTGGCCAGGGTCGGGATGAACACTGAAGCTTTCTTT. Translated, it gives CSVARVGMNTEAFF. Full variable domain (rest looked up from reference TRBV29-1 and TRBJ1-1): SAVISQKPSRDICQRGTSLTIQCQVDSQVTMMFWYRQQPGQSLTLIATANQGSEATYESGFVIDKFPISRPNLTFSTLTVSNMSPEDSSIYLCSVARVGMNTEAFFGQGTRLTVV.

The gene calls are TRBV13 and TRBJ2-5, with TRBD1 identical over 9 bases. CDR3 length: 15 residues. V trimming: 3 bases; J trimming: 6 bases; junction bases outside the gene matches: 8. CDR1 and CDR2 from the germline V gene are PRHDT and FYEKMQ (reference sequence). The CDR3 bases are TGTGCCAGCAGCTTTCGGACAGGGGATAGAAAGACCCAGTACTTC. The encoded protein is CASSFRTGDRKTQYF.